This record looks at one T cell receptor beta chain sequence and its context. The germline gives CDR1 SGHRS, CDR2 YFSETQ. The CDR3 contains 15 residues. V trimming: 5 bases; J trimming: 2 bases; junction bases outside the gene matches: 5. The source of the sample is a study of cytomegalovirus exposure and HLA in healthy donors. The PCR had 60 Vbeta and 13 Jbeta primers. Data came from immunoSEQ multiplex PCR; TCRdb stores just in-frame clones and leaves some out. The repertoire holds 90,000 to 140,000 clones, with around 77% as singletons. This receptor was identified in a woman between 40 and 55 years old in good health and CMV-seropositive. Source material: PBMCs. V gene TRBV5-1 combines with J gene TRBJ2-2; the match to TRBD1 covers 8 bases. The CDR3 DNA is TGCGCCAGCAGTCCAGGACAGGGAAACACCGGGGAGCTGTTTTTT. This encodes CASSPGQGNTGELFF.